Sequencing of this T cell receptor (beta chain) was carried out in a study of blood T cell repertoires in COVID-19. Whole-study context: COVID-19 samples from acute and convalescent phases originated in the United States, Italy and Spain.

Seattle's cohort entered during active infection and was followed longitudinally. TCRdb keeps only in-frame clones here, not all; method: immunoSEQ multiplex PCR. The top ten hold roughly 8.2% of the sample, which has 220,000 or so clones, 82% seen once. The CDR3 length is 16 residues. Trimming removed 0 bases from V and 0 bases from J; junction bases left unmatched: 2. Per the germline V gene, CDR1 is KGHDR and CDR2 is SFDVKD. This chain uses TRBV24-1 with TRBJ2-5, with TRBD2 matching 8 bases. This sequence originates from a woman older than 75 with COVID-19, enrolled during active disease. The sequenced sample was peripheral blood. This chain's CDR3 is CATSDLRLAYQETQYF. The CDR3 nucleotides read TGTGCCACCAGTGATTTGAGACTAGCGTACCAAGAGACCCAGTACTTC.